Detailed here is one TCR beta chain. The target of this receptor is not known. The input lacks base qualities; no much larger clone sits a single base away. Reading the germline V gene gives CDR1 SGHRS and CDR2 YFSETQ. V was cut back by 0 bases and J by 2 bases, leaving a gap of 8 bases between them. Taken from cysteine to phenylalanine, the CDR3 has 15 residues. Only CDR3 DNA remains: 45 bases, in frame from the first base. Receptor amplification or capture employed the immunoSEQ multiplex PCR assay. The multiplex PCR relied on a mix of 60 forward primers for TCR Vbeta segments and 13 reverse primers for TCR Jbeta segments. The CDR3 region of rearranged TCR beta genes was amplified from genomic DNA by a multiplex PCR assay. The Illumina HiSeq System was used to sequence the amplified TCR beta libraries as 87-base-pair reads. The paper's processing steps were these. A later analysis tallied some 79 million unique TCR beta chains across the 650 to 750 repertoires, and approximately 11 million of those chains were shared by two or more donors. A nearest-neighbor algorithm error-corrected the raw reads and collapsed the reads into unique sequences, merging closely related sequences to remove PCR and sequencing errors. V, D and J gene segments were assigned by aligning CDR3 sequences to IMGT reference sequences. For a sequence to be retained, a match of at least six nucleotides was required to both a V gene segment and a J gene segment. A rearrangement was called productive if the CDR3 had no stop codons and remained in frame with V and J, and every other rearrangement was called non-productive. CDR3 was defined by IMGT convention, running from the second conserved V-encoded cysteine to the conserved J-encoded phenylalanine. The earlier analysis of approximately 500 of the donors excluded sequences that lacked an unambiguous match to a single V gene segment. An earlier analysis of around 600 of the donors classified V segments as functional when productive rearrangements were above 56.7% and as segregating when the standard deviation between donors was above 5%. A statistical classification framework was built for diagnosing cytomegalovirus status from the catalog of TCR beta chain sequences. A later analysis assigned V and J genes by comparing TCR nucleotide sequences with IMGT/GENE-DB human TR gene sequences. Using the TCRdist pipeline, a later analysis assigned CDR3 sequences along with most-parsimonious VDJ recombination scenarios. In a later analysis, each TCR beta chain was defined by its CDR3 amino acid sequence together with its V-gene family, and reads lacking a unique V-gene family were excluded. A later analysis removed several hundred highly shared, low-generation-probability nucleotide sequences to deal with suspected cross-contamination and a sequencing artifact. In a later analysis, a clonal expansion index for each public chain was calculated from normalized within-repertoire ranks of inferred template counts. In a later analysis, generation probabilities were computed using a VDJ recombination model fitted to out-of-frame rearrangements, and the results were checked against IGoR. In a later analysis, TCR-TCR, TCR-HLA and TCR-CMV co-occurrence was scored with hypergeometric tests, and a repertoire-size bias correction was applied to TCR pairs. In a later analysis, false discovery rates were estimated by permuting HLA or CMV assignments 20 times. In a later analysis, co-occurring TCRs were grouped using DBSCAN, with TCRdist sequence similarity added in when clustering inside HLA-allele-positive subsets. For co-occurrence clustering, repertoires with fewer than 30,000 or more than 120,000 public chains were excluded, along with 4 to 6 repertoires with anomalous nucleotide sharing. TCRdb provides this immuneACCESS table in a form limited to in-frame rearrangements. Some clones are lacking; in checked studies, under half of them reflect an unresolved V gene, and why the rest are absent is not known. That table is the source of V, J and clone size, and D and trimming were worked out from the DNA. This sample holds around 100,000 clones; around 74% were observed only once. Roughly 2% of the sample is in the top ten clones.

This record belongs to a study of cytomegalovirus exposure and HLA in healthy donors (dated 2017 in TCRdb). Broadly, across the study: An earlier analysis of 587 of the donors reported 250 to 350 Gb of sequence data and 100 million to 130 million unique TCR beta sequences from some 180 million T cells. Typing coverage differed by locus: A, B, C, DRB1 and DQB1 were typed in about 620-630 donors, DQA1 in 500 to 550, DPA1 in approximately 600, and DPB1 in roughly 470. Using immunosequencing, the study profiled T cell repertoires from approximately 700 subjects and related those repertoires to cytomegalovirus serostatus. Across around 400 genotyped donors of the cohort, an average of approximately 240,000 unique TCR beta nucleotide sequences per donor were sequenced, and roughly a sixth of those sequences were non-productive. A later genetic analysis took genome-wide SNP genotypes for about 65% of the roughly 670 donors and used that subset as a discovery cohort. An early release that covered roughly 600 HLA-typed donors contained around 300 gigabases of sequencing data and about 93 million unique TCR sequences. All discovery cohort repertoires had been generated using a single sequencing platform. A handful of DR-DQ haplotypes were handled as single units for association and clustering because linkage in the cohort was strong. Alongside the repertoire data, information on donor age, sex, ethnicity and CMV serostatus was compiled. Class I and class II HLA loci were covered by the typing at four-digit resolution. The study was designed to test whether signatures of past pathogen exposure could be identified by cataloging public T cell receptors. In a later analysis, previously published TCR beta repertoires from 500 to 750 donors were re-analyzed and high-resolution HLA genotyping was added so that TCR occurrence patterns could be studied. Besides the first cohort of approximately 670 subjects, a separate validation cohort made up of 90 to 150 different subjects was used. The study combined high-throughput TCR immunosequencing, statistical association of individual TCRs with disease status, and machine learning to predict cytomegalovirus infection status. In the later analysis, no new phenotypic data were used to find candidate immune exposures; instead, reliance was placed on TCR beta sequences and their occurrence across donors. The genetic ancestry cluster associated with self-reported Caucasian donors included about four fifths of the roughly 400 genotyped donors. An earlier analysis of roughly 600 of the donors used high-throughput TCR beta sequencing to judge whether each TCR beta V gene segment behaved as functional or pseudogenic.

The cohort comprised hundreds of healthy bone marrow donors. All cohort members were sampled while nominally healthy, although unrecorded immune exposures were likely present. The donor was CMV seronegative and was included in the group of about 400 seronegative cohort members. Every donor gave a peripheral blood sample, and the peripheral blood mononuclear cells from that sample were used for TCR beta sequencing. Genomic DNA was extracted from the blood cell samples with the Qiagen DNeasy Blood Extraction Kit. Here is what the overall study found, with its caveats: Sequencing depth was assumed to be roughly uniform across donors in the presence/absence analyses, though that assumption may not hold. Several of the top co-occurrence clusters appeared to be linked to parvovirus B19, influenza, CMV and Epstein-Barr virus, according to a later analysis. Compared with equally common non-associated chains, HLA-associated TCR beta chains in a later analysis were more clonally expanded and had lower generation probabilities. In a later analysis, the rate of TCR association differed among HLA loci, with DRB1 alleles having the most associated TCRs and HLA-C alleles having the fewest. This cohort had only TCR beta chains sequenced, and the lack of alpha or paired-chain data limited which features could be detected. Because counts were too low, roughly 18 rarely observed V segments, including chromosome 9 orphons, were left out of the earlier analysis of several hundred of the donors. Strong co-occurrence of HLA alleles, especially DR and DQ, made assigning TCR associations to individual alleles difficult. Most CMV-associated TCR beta chains appeared to be HLA-restricted in a later analysis, and the HLA associations seemed to be driven largely by CMV exposure. An association between a missense DCLRE1C variant and V-gene and J-gene trimming of TCR beta chains was found in a later genetic analysis and replicated in an independent cohort. The study gave a list of some 150 TCR beta chains associated with cytomegalovirus. While some public TCRs were present in many individuals, most TCR sequences turned up only very rarely across donors. In a later analysis, around 17,000 TCR beta sequences were associated with specific HLA alleles at a false discovery rate of 0.05. The authors suggested that the approach could potentially be extended to other disease states and immunological phenotypes. Some IMGT-functional V segments, including TRBV6-2 and TRBV6-3, could not be distinguished by the 87-base-pair reads and were therefore excluded. Linkage disequilibrium might explain the correlated functional status among segregating V segments, but an unknown experimental factor could not be ruled out. The classifier was reported to diagnose cytomegalovirus status with high specificity and sensitivity in both the original cohort and the validation cohort. In an earlier analysis of 587 of the donors, most TCR beta V segments appeared in productive rearrangements about 87% or about 30% of the time, broadly matching IMGT annotations. A cluster of highly shared sequence variants was judged likely to be a technical artifact of the sequencing pipeline. Three of the identified cytomegalovirus-associated TCR beta chains were confirmed in vitro to be specific for cytomegalovirus antigens. A further reported finding was that TCR beta sequences accurately predicted the HLA-A and HLA-B alleles for most subjects in the first cohort. Because HLA typing was missing for some donors at each locus, association tests included only the typed subset. According to a later genetic analysis, donors in an Asian-associated ancestry cluster had fewer N-insertions in productive TCRs than the approximately 610-donor mean. The only immune exposure information available for the cohort was CMV serostatus.

The chain links TRBV5-1 with TRBJ2-2, and the D gene may be TRBD2, 5 bases matching. The sample taken for sequencing was PBMCs. This TCR derives from a woman between 40 and 50 years old in good health and CMV-seronegative. The base sequence is TGCGCCAGCAGCTTGGACGGGGTAAACACCGGGGAGCTGTTTTTT. It codes for CASSLDGVNTGELFF.